The 15 T cell receptor beta chains reported below all come from one sample, sequenced in a study of cytomegalovirus exposure and HLA in healthy donors. The PCR used 60 Vbeta and 13 Jbeta primers. Measured with immunoSEQ multiplex PCR; TCRdb has only the in-frame clones, and not every one. The repertoire has about 160,000 clones, around four fifths of them found once; the top ten carry around 1.3%. Sequencing input: PBMCs. Receptors originate from a woman aged 50 to 60 in good health and CMV-seronegative.

The CDR3 region has the DNA TGTGCCAGCAGCTCGGTTGATACGCAGTATTTT. This codes for CASSSVDTQYF. V gene TRBV7-2 combines with J gene TRBJ2-3; D is unresolved. Germline V gene data show CDR1 as SGHTA and CDR2 as FQGNSA. This CDR3 is built from 11 residues. V was shortened by 4 bases and J by 6 bases, with 5 bases between the two germline ends.

The chain has TRBV27 and TRBJ2-3; D might be TRBD2 (5 bases). In germline, CDR1 is MNHEY, CDR2 SMNVEV (reference sequence). This CDR3 spans 15 amino acids. Trimming left V 6 bases short and J 0 bases short, with 13 bases between. The DNA for the CDR3 is TGTGCCAGCAGCCCACTAGGATCTAGCACAGATACGCAGTATTTT. Translation gives CASSPLGSSTDTQYF.

The chain couples TRBV28 to TRBJ2-3; D might be TRBD1 (5 bases). Trimming took 8 bases from V and 9 from J, leaving 15 bases between them. CDR1 is MDHEN, CDR2 SYDVKM, per germline. There are 12 residues in the CDR3. The CDR3 coding sequence is TGTGCCAGCCATCCAGGGTCTAGGACGCAGTATTTT. Its protein product is CASHPGSRTQYF.

The chain uses TRBV7-2 and TRBJ2-1; TRBD2 matches 8 bases. The germline V gene has CDR1 SGHTA and CDR2 FQGNSA. The V segment lost 6 bases and the J segment 6 bases; nucleotides outside the gene matches: 4. The CDR3 totals 13 residues. CDR3 coding DNA: TGTGCCAGCAGAGCGGGAGTCGGCAATGAGCAGTTCTTC. This sequence encodes CASRAGVGNEQFF.

In its sample, this clone was seen once. The chain has TRBV7-9 and TRBJ2-7, with a weak D call TRBD2 (5 bases). This CDR3 is 14 amino acids long. With 4 bases removed from V and 3 bases from J, the gap between germline ends came to 13 bases. Germline V CDR1 and CDR2: SEHNR, FQNEAQ (reference sequence). The CDR3 DNA sequence: TGTGCCAGCAGCTCCGGGATCCTCTACTACGAGCAGTACTTC. Translation: CASSSGILYYEQYF.

V is TRBV11-1 and J is TRBJ1-2; D possibly corresponds to TRBD1 (5 bases). CDR1 and CDR2 (germline): SGHAT, FQDESV (reference sequence). Trimming removed 5 bases from V and 3 bases from J, with 10 bases in between. CDR3 length: 13 amino acids. In nucleotides, the CDR3 is TGTGCCAGCAGCCCCGGGGGTGACTATGGCTACACCTTC. As protein: CASSPGGDYGYTF. The entire variable domain, with the rest obtained from reference TRBV11-1 and TRBJ1-2, is as follows: EAEVAQSPRYKITEKSQAVAFWCDPISGHATLYWYRQILGQGPELLVQFQDESVVDDSQLPKDRFSAERLKGVDSTLKIQPAELGDSAMYLCASSPGGDYGYTFGSGTRLTVV.

V gene TRBV7-2 combines with J gene TRBJ2-5; weak D call: TRBD1 (5 bases). The assigned J gene may be wrong: the sequence end matches TRBJ2-7 better. Germline V gene lookup returns CDR1 SGHTA and CDR2 FQGNSA. The CDR3 runs 15 residues. As DNA, the CDR3 is TGTGCCAGCAGCTTAAATCGAGGACAAACCTACGAGCAGTACTTC. This translates into CASSLNRGQTYEQYF.

The V call is TRBV5-1, the J call TRBJ2-7, with 9 bases matching TRBD2. Trimming at V came to 0 bases and at J to 3 bases, leaving 7 bases not matched to a gene. The CDR3 length is 16 residues. CDR1 is SGHRS and CDR2 is YFSETQ in the germline V gene. CDR3: CASSLAGGGVVYEQYF. CDR3 DNA sequence: TGCGCCAGCAGCTTGGCGGGCGGGGGGGTAGTCTACGAGCAGTACTTC.

With respect to this clone: The junction differs from germline at one of its ends, possibly a read error. This chain uses TRBV6-6 with TRBJ1-2; TRBD1 agrees at 9 bases. The CDR3 is made up of 12 amino acids. In germline, CDR1 is MNHNY, CDR2 SVGAGI (reference sequence). The DNA for the CDR3 is TGTGCCAGCAGCTGGGACAGGGTTGGCTACGCCTTC. It yields the protein CASSWDRVGYAF.

This rearrangement joins TRBV28 to TRBJ1-4; D remains unclear. Germline V gene data show CDR1 as MDHEN and CDR2 as SYDVKM. The CDR3 sequence is 13 residues long. Deletions cut 6 bases from V and 7 bases from J, with 12 bases between. The CDR3 coding sequence is TGTGCCAGCAGCACCGGGTACCGTGAAAAACTGTTTTTT. Translated: CASSTGYREKLFF.

This chain uses TRBV7-8 with TRBJ1-1; no firm D call. The V end was cut by 5 bases, the J end by 11 bases, with 15 bases between. The CDR3 runs to 12 residues. CDR1 SGHVS and CDR2 FQNEAQ come from the germline V gene. As DNA, the CDR3 is TGTGCCAGCAGCCCCGAGGGTTATAGGGCTTTCTTT. Translation: CASSPEGYRAFF.

The gene calls are TRBV28 and TRBJ2-7, with D unclear. V dropped 5 bases and J dropped 4 bases, with 6 bases sitting between them. The CDR3 extends over 11 amino acids. Per germline, CDR1 MDHEN and CDR2 SYDVKM. As DNA, the CDR3 is TGTGCCAGCAGTCCGCGATACGAGCAGTACTTC. Its translation is CASSPRYEQYF.

The CDR3 sequence: CASSPPGLSGRGEQFF. The CDR3 bases are TGTGCCAGCAGCCCCCCAGGGCTAAGCGGGAGGGGTGAGCAGTTCTTC. The gene calls are TRBV7-8 and TRBJ2-1; TRBD2 agrees at 10 bases. The CDR3 sequence is 16 residues long. The V segment lost 5 bases and the J segment 9 bases; nucleotides outside the gene matches: 13. The germline V gene encodes CDR1 SGHVS and CDR2 FQNEAQ.

The V and J genes are TRBV7-2 and TRBJ2-7, with 10 bases that match TRBD2. After removal of 5 bases from V and 6 bases from J, the junction contained 13 bases not matched to a gene. CDR1 and CDR2 (germline): SGHTA, FQGNSA. The CDR3 contains 16 residues. DNA for the CDR3: TGTGCCAGCAGCCAAGAGGGTAGCGGGAGGTCCGGCGAGCAGTACTTC. Translated: CASSQEGSGRSGEQYF.

This clone was observed a handful of times. This chain links TRBV19 with TRBJ1-1; 9 bases line up with TRBD1. V lost 5 bases and J lost 3; bases outside the gene matches: 7. Germline CDR1 LNHDA, CDR2 SQIVND (reference sequence). There are 15 residues in the CDR3. The CDR3 spells CASSAGTGWDTEAFF. The CDR3 DNA sequence: TGTGCCAGTAGTGCCGGGACAGGGTGGGACACTGAAGCTTTCTTT. The full variable domain, with the rest looked up from reference TRBV19 and TRBJ1-1, is DGGITQSPKYLFRKEGQNVTLSCEQNLNHDAMYWYRQDPGQGLRLIYYSQIVNDFQKGDIAEGYSVSREKKESFPLTVTSAQKNPTAFYLCASSAGTGWDTEAFFGQGTRLTVV.